This TCR beta chain was recorded in a study of cytomegalovirus exposure and HLA in healthy donors. Primers included in the PCR were 60 Vbeta and 13 Jbeta primers. TCRdb's table, derived via immunoSEQ multiplex PCR, lists solely in-frame clones and lacks some. Among some 160,000 clones listed, 80% to 90% were seen once. Trimming shortened V by 5 bases and J by 3 bases, and 13 bases separated the two germline ends. The germline gives CDR1 SNHLY, CDR2 FYNNEI. The CDR3 covers 14 residues. This clonotype was sampled from a woman in her late teens or twenties in good health and CMV-seronegative. V and J are TRBV2 and TRBJ1-2; D gene uncertain. The sequencing sample was made of PBMCs. As DNA, the CDR3 is TGTGCCAGCAGTCCAAGACTCCTGGACTATGGCTACACCTTC. Protein: CASSPRLLDYGYTF.